Presented here are 9 T cell receptor beta chains from one specimen sequenced in a study of graft-versus-host responses after intestinal transplantation. Generated by immunoSEQ multiplex PCR, the TCRdb table keeps only in-frame clones and is missing some. The sample contains over 35,000 clones, around 90% of which appear only once. This specimen was PBMCs, taken approximately 300 days after intestinal transplant. These receptors originate from a human patient who received an intestinal transplant, so some T cells may come from the graft donor.

The chain uses TRBV28 and TRBJ2-7, with D unclear. Deletions cut 6 bases from V and 5 bases from J, with 17 bases between. CDR1 and CDR2 from the germline V gene are MDHEN and SYDVKM. This CDR3 contains 14 residues. CDR3 DNA sequence: TGTGCCAGCAGCCCATCTCAGGCGAACCACGAGCAGTACTTC. Translated, it gives CASSPSQANHEQYF. Combining the CDR3 with reference TRBV28 and TRBJ2-7 gives the whole variable domain DVKVTQSSRYLVKRTGEKVFLECVQDMDHENMFWYRQDPGLGLRLIYFSYDVKMKEKGDIPEGYSVSREKKERFSLILESASTNQTSMYLCASSPSQANHEQYFGPGTRLTVT.

This chain links TRBV4-1 with TRBJ2-7; TRBD2 agrees at 11 bases. With V trimmed by 5 bases and J by 4 bases, 13 bases remained unmatched. Per germline, CDR1 MGHRA and CDR2 YSYEKL. CDR3 length: 17 residues. This CDR3 reads CASSGINSGGDMYEQYF. DNA of the CDR3: TGCGCCAGCAGCGGGATAAATAGCGGGGGGGATATGTACGAGCAGTACTTC.

In its sample, this clone was seen a few times. This chain uses TRBV7-9 with TRBJ1-2, with TRBD1 identical over 8 bases. V lost 5 bases, J lost 4 bases, and 9 bases stayed unmatched. Germline assignment: CDR1 SEHNR and CDR2 FQNEAQ (reference sequence). The CDR3 runs to 15 residues. CDR3 sequence (DNA): TGTGCCAGCAGCCCTAGGACAGGGCAGAGCTATGGCTACACCTTC. It yields the protein CASSPRTGQSYGYTF.

The V call is TRBV11-2, the J call TRBJ2-5; 11 bases are shared with TRBD1. V was clipped by 5 bases and J by 3 bases; unmatched bases: 11. The CDR3 spans 17 residues. The germline CDR1 and CDR2 sequences are SGHAT and FQNNGV. The CDR3 region has the DNA TGTGCCAGCAGCGTCTACCCGGGACAGGGGGGAGAAGAGACCCAGTACTTC. Encoded protein: CASSVYPGQGGEETQYF.

This rearrangement joins TRBV18 to TRBJ2-2; the D gene is possibly TRBD1 (6 bases). Germline V CDR1 and CDR2: KGHSH, LQKENI. Trimming shortened V by 4 bases and J by 3 bases, and 15 bases separated the two germline ends. This CDR3 region has 16 residues. CDR3 amino acids: CASSLNQGSDTGELFF. As DNA, the CDR3 is TGTGCCAGCTCACTCAACCAGGGGTCGGACACCGGGGAGCTGTTTTTT.

This clone was detected only a few times. The V and J genes are TRBV2 and TRBJ1-2; 8 positions agree with TRBD1. V lost 6 bases to trimming and J lost 3 bases; unmatched junction nucleotides: 6. This CDR3 is 14 amino acids long. Germline V CDR1 and CDR2: SNHLY, FYNNEI. As DNA, the CDR3 is TGTGCCAGCAGCATGGACAGGGCGGACTATGGCTACACCTTC. Its translation: CASSMDRADYGYTF.

The CDR3 region is CASGGEGSYEQYF. CDR3 DNA: TGTGCCAGCGGAGGGGAGGGGAGCTACGAGCAGTACTTC. This sequence joins TRBV9 and TRBJ2-7; 7 bases match TRBD2. The V and J ends lost 7 bases and 3 bases, in that order; junction bases with no gene match: 7. The germline V gene has CDR1 SGDLS and CDR2 YYNGEE. The CDR3 loop spans 13 amino acids. Looking up the rest from reference TRBV9 and TRBJ2-7 gives the full variable domain: DSGVTQTPKHLITATGQRVTLRCSPRSGDLSVYWYQQSLDQGLQFLIQYYNGEERAKGNILERFSAQQFPDLHSELNLSSLELGDSALYFCASGGEGSYEQYFGPGTRLTVT.

The V gene is TRBV6-4, the J gene TRBJ1-5; D is uncertain. The CDR3 has 13 amino acids. The germline V and J ends were trimmed by 6 bases and 2 bases, with 8 bases remaining between them. Germline CDR1 and CDR2: MRHNA and SNTAGT. The CDR3 sequence: CASSFDRNQPQHF. The CDR3 DNA reads TGTGCCAGCAGCTTTGACCGCAATCAGCCCCAGCATTTT.

The V call is TRBV25-1, the J call TRBJ1-2, with 9 bases fitting TRBD1. The V gene's germline CDR1 is MGHDK and CDR2 SYGVNS. V lost 4 bases to trimming and J lost 8 bases; unmatched junction nucleotides: 5. The CDR3 spans 13 residues. CDR3 DNA: TGTGCCAGCAGTGGGACAGGGGCTGGCGGCTACACCTTC. As protein: CASSGTGAGGYTF.